Following are 8 T cell receptor beta chains from one sample sequenced in a study of T cells in Graves' hyperthyroidism and ophthalmopathy. RNA transcripts gave rise to amplified TCR beta CDR3 regions. Using the HTBI primer set, a first-round RT-PCR was run on the TCR CDR3. Each CDR3 protein gets one entry after TCRdb re-called the multiplex PCR reads with MiXCR. The sample records around 500,000 distinct CDR3 sequences, 15% to 20% being singletons. The sample comprised blood. Every receptor here comes from a woman between 25 and 40 years old with Graves' ophthalmopathy.

This clonotype has only a few counts. The genes are TRBV6-5 and TRBJ2-3; TRBD2 is a possible D gene (6 bases). Trimming cost V 0 bases and J 0 bases, with 19 bases left between them. Germline-derived CDR1 and CDR2 are MNHEY and SVGAGI. The CDR3 spans 19 residues. CDR3 DNA sequence: TGTGCCAGCAGTTACTCGGCGGTAGCGGCGACTACTAGCACAGATACGCAGTATTTT. Translating gives CASSYSAVAATTSTDTQYF.

The table lists this clonotype with a few counts. The chain carries TRBV5-6 and TRBJ2-6, with 11 positions matching TRBD1. This CDR3 comprises 18 residues. V gave up 3 bases and J gave up 4 bases; unmatched junction bases: 9. The germline gives CDR1 SGHDT, CDR2 YYEEEE. This chain's CDR3 is CASSWGGQGAWGANVLTF. As DNA, the CDR3 is TGTGCCAGCAGCTGGGGCGGACAGGGGGCGTGGGGGGCCAACGTCCTGACTTTC.

This clonotype was seen repeatedly, ten times or more. The CDR3 DNA reads as TGTGCCAGCAGTTTCGATGGGGGCTACACCTTC. Protein sequence: CASSFDGGYTF. This sequence joins TRBV6-1 and TRBJ1-2, with unresolved D. CDR3 size: 11 residues. Per germline, CDR1 MNHNS and CDR2 SASEGT. V gave up 5 bases and J gave up 8 bases, with 9 bases separating them.

This clonotype was picked up many times. The CDR3 bases are TGTGCCAGCAGCTTAGGTGCGGATCCCGGGGGAAATGAGCAGTTCTTC. This sequence encodes CASSLGADPGGNEQFF. The chain joins TRBV11-3 to TRBJ2-1; TRBD2 is a possible D gene (6 bases). V lost 1 base, J lost 7 bases, and 17 bases lay in between. CDR1 SGHNT and CDR2 YENEEA come from the germline V gene. The CDR3 runs 16 residues. Full variable domain (rest looked up from reference TRBV11-3 and TRBJ2-1): EAGVVQSPRYKIIEKKQPVAFWCNPISGHNTLYWYLQNLGQGPELLIRYENEEAVDDSQLPKDRFSAERLKGVDSTLKIQPAELGDSAVYLCASSLGADPGGNEQFFGPGTRLTVL.

This clonotype was detected many times. The chain recombines TRBV20-1 with TRBJ2-5; the D gene is possibly TRBD2 (5 bases). V lost 3 bases and J 5 bases, leaving 10 bases between the germline ends. Per germline, CDR1 DFQATT and CDR2 SNEGSKA (reference sequence). The CDR3 length is 12 residues. The CDR3 loop is CSASRGSETQYF. Here the CDR3 DNA reads TGCAGTGCTAGCCGGGGATCGGAGACCCAGTACTTC.

This clonotype was observed at least ten times. The chain uses TRBV12-3 or TRBV12-4 and TRBJ1-5; 9 positions agree with TRBD1. This CDR3 spans 16 amino acids. The ends lost 2 bases at V and 5 bases at J; junction bases unmatched: 7. The CDR3 is CASSLSTGGPDQPQHF. The CDR3 DNA sequence: TGTGCCAGCAGTTTAAGTACAGGGGGCCCCGATCAGCCCCAGCATTTT.

This clonotype was observed a few times. The rearrangement uses TRBV28 and TRBJ1-2, with TRBD1 as a possible D gene (5 bases). The CDR3 is 14 amino acids. Germline V CDR1 and CDR2: MDHEN, SYDVKM. The V and J ends lost 7 bases and 2 bases respectively, with 14 bases between them. The CDR3, as DNA: TGTGCCAGCAAACGGGGCAGGGTAAACTATGGCTACACCTTC. It codes for CASKRGRVNYGYTF.

This chain uses TRBV6-2 or TRBV6-3 with TRBJ1-5, with 8 bases aligning to TRBD1. V was pared by 5 bases and J by 5 bases, with 14 bases of the junction left unmatched. The CDR3 runs to 17 residues. Germline CDR1 and CDR2: MNHEY and SVGEGT. The CDR3 DNA reads TGTGCCAGCAGTCCTCTATCCGGACAGGGCAACGATCAGCCCCAGCATTTT. Translated, it gives CASSPLSGQGNDQPQHF.